This T cell receptor (beta chain) was identified in a study of T cell changes during pregnancy in multiple sclerosis. Method: immunoSEQ multiplex PCR; TCRdb's copy keeps in-frame clones and lacks some. The table shows 70,000 to 80,000 clones, with roughly 89% occurring only once. Germline V gene lookup returns CDR1 SGHAT and CDR2 FQDESV (reference sequence). Unmatched junction bases numbered 12, after V lost 5 bases and J lost 6 bases. This CDR3 is built from 16 residues. This chain connects TRBV11-1 to TRBJ2-3; 9 bases map to TRBD1. The clonotype was recovered from a female donor in good health, enrolled as a control in a pregnancy study. The specimen comprised peripheral blood, sampled after pregnancy. The CDR3 region is CASSAPGQGPRDTQYF. CDR3 nucleotides: TGTGCCAGCAGCGCCCCGGGACAGGGCCCCAGGGATACGCAGTATTTT.